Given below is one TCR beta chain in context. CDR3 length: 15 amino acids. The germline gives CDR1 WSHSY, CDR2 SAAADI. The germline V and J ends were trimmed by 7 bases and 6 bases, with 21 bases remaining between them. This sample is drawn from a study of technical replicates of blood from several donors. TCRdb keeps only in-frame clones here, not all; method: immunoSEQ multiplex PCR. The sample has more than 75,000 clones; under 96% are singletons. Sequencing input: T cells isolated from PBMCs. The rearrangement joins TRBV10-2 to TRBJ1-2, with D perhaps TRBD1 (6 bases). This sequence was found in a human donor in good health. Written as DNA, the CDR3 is TGCGCCAGCACCCCAGGGGTGGCAGGGGTAGATGGCTACACCTTC. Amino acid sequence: CASTPGVAGVDGYTF.